The T cell receptor (beta chain) under discussion was sequenced for a study of OX40 agonist ivuxolimab in advanced cancers. Study summary: Earlier anti-PD-1, anti-PD-L1 or anti-CTLA-4 therapy was permitted; roughly 37% had received some.

This clone was picked up one time. Its antigen is not known. Whole-study results and caveats: Which antigen the expanded peripheral T cells recognized is unknown.

The CDR3 length is 14 residues. Germline trimming cut 5 bases from V and 5 bases from J; bases unmatched to any gene: 7. Germline V gene lookup returns CDR1 LNHDA and CDR2 SQIVND (reference sequence). Data came from immunoSEQ multiplex PCR; TCRdb stores just in-frame clones and leaves some out. The sample shows tens of thousands of clones, roughly 87% of them seen only once. The TCR originated in an adult with an advanced solid tumor such as melanoma, head and neck, liver or kidney cancer. The sample was CD4+ or CD8+ T cells sorted from blood, taken in a trial of the OX40 agonist ivuxolimab. The chain employs TRBV19 and TRBJ2-3; 7 bases map to TRBD2. The DNA for the CDR3 is TGTGCCAGTAGTCCAGGACTAGTAGTAGATACGCAGTATTTT. Its protein product is CASSPGLVVDTQYF. Looking up the rest from reference TRBV19 and TRBJ2-3 gives the full variable domain: DGGITQSPKYLFRKEGQNVTLSCEQNLNHDAMYWYRQDPGQGLRLIYYSQIVNDFQKGDIAEGYSVSREKKESFPLTVTSAQKNPTAFYLCASSPGLVVDTQYFGPGTRLTVL.